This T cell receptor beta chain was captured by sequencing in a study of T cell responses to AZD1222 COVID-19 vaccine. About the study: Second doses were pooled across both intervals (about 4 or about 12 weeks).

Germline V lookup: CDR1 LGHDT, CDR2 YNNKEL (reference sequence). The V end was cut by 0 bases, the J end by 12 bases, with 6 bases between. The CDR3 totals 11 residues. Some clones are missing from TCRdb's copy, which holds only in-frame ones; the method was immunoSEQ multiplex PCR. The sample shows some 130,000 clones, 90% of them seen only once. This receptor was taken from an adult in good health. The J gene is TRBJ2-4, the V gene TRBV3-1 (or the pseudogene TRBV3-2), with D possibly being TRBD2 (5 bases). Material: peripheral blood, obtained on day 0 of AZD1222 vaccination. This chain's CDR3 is CASSQDRGQYF. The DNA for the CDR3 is TGTGCCAGCAGCCAAGATCGGGGTCAGTACTTC.